Listed below are T cell receptor beta chains from one sample, sequenced in a study of spatial heterogeneity in lung cancer. TCRdb reprocessed the 5' RACE reads via MiXCR and lists one record per CDR3 protein. This repertoire shows just under 95,000 distinct CDR3 sequences, approximately 12% found once; its top ten account for over 40%. The material sequenced was PBMCs, taken at surgery. The receptor set was obtained from a male donor with early-stage non-small cell lung cancer. The CDR3 runs from the conserved cysteine through the conserved F or W. Each record gives: V gene, J gene, D gene, clone size, CDR3 protein, CDR3 DNA. D genes are given only for firm matches. Only part of the rows carry a size: once, few, many, or a class if the clone is expanded.

>TRBV2|TRBJ1-4|TRBD1|NA
CASHLLRQGGNEKLFF
TGTGCCAGTCACCTCCTCCGACAGGGGGGAAATGAAAAACTGTTTTTT
>TRBV3-1|TRBJ2-7|TRBD2|NA
CASSPAGGGKNEQYF
TGTGCCAGCAGCCCGGCTGGGGGGGGAAAGAACGAGCAGTACTTC
>TRBV19|TRBJ2-7|TRBD1|NA
CASSLTRTGPYEQYF
TGTGCCAGTAGTCTGACCAGGACAGGCCCCTACGAGCAGTACTTC
>TRBV20-1|TRBJ2-3|TRBD2|few
CSAREGLAADTQYF
TGCAGTGCTAGAGAGGGACTAGCGGCAGATACGCAGTATTTT
>TRBV20-1|TRBJ2-7|TRBD1|NA
CSAFWTGGDEQYF
TGCAGTGCTTTTTGGACAGGCGGCGACGAGCAGTACTTC
>TRBV4-2|TRBJ2-1|NA|few
CASSQDRRNNEQFF
TGTGCCAGCAGCCAAGACCGTCGGAACAATGAGCAGTTCTTC
>TRBV12-3/TRBV12-4|TRBJ2-2|NA|few
CASSLGPAENTGELFF
TGTGCCAGCAGCCTGGGGCCAGCGGAGAACACCGGGGAGCTGTTTTTT
>TRBV6-5|TRBJ1-1|NA|NA
CASSAGTYTEAFF
TGTGCCAGCAGCGCGGGTACTTACACTGAAGCTTTCTTT
>TRBV20-1|TRBJ2-3|NA|few
CSASIGVGTDTQYF
TGCAGTGCTTCAATAGGGGTGGGCACAGATACGCAGTATTTT
>TRBV29-1|TRBJ1-4|TRBD1|few
CSVEDLGRTGVKLFF
TGCAGCGTTGAAGATCTGGGTAGGACAGGGGTTAAACTGTTTTTT
>TRBV11-2|TRBJ2-7|NA|few
CASSRAGGPYEQYF
TGTGCCAGCAGCCGAGCCGGGGGGCCCTACGAGCAGTACTTC
>TRBV19|TRBJ2-3|TRBD1|many
CASRTGSTDTQYF
TGTGCCAGCAGGACAGGGAGCACAGATACGCAGTATTTT
>TRBV15|TRBJ1-1|NA|few
CATSPLAVNTEAFF
TGTGCCACCAGCCCCCTAGCCGTTAACACTGAAGCTTTCTTT
>TRBV20-1|TRBJ2-7|NA|few
CSASAGHTYEQYF
TGCAGTGCTAGTGCGGGACACACCTACGAGCAGTACTTC
>TRBV28|TRBJ2-5|NA|NA
CEGKKTGETQYF
TGTGAGGGGAAAAAGACGGGAGAGACCCAGTACTTC
>TRBV12-3/TRBV12-4|TRBJ2-2|TRBD2|NA
CACLAGTGELFF
TGTGCCTGCTTAGCGGGGACCGGGGAGCTGTTTTTT
>TRBV5-1|TRBJ2-3|TRBD2|few
CASSPPAGGSSSTQYF
TGCGCCAGCAGCCCCCCAGCGGGGGGAAGCTCTAGTACGCAGTATTTT
>TRBV5-1|TRBJ2-3|NA|NA
CASTTALGARDTQYF
TGCGCCAGCACCACGGCGCTGGGGGCAAGAGATACGCAGTATTTT
>TRBV10-3|TRBJ2-3|TRBD2|few
CAISSLAGEDTQYF
TGTGCCATCAGCTCACTAGCGGGAGAAGATACGCAGTATTTT
>TRBV2|TRBJ1-5|TRBD1|NA
CASSENRGHQPQHF
TGTGCCAGCAGTGAAAACAGGGGCCATCAGCCCCAGCATTTT
>TRBV28|TRBJ1-1|TRBD1|few
CASSETRQGASTEAFF
TGTGCCAGCAGTGAGACGAGGCAGGGGGCTAGCACTGAAGCTTTCTTT
>TRBV20-1|TRBJ1-1|NA|NA
CSARSGAFSEAFF
TGCAGTGCTAGGTCGGGGGCGTTCAGTGAAGCTTTCTTT
>TRBV12-3/TRBV12-4|TRBJ2-5|TRBD2|NA
CASSYASGRGDQETQYF
TGTGCCAGCAGTTATGCTAGCGGGAGAGGTGATCAAGAGACCCAGTACTTC
>TRBV4-3|TRBJ2-1|TRBD1|NA
CASSQEGQGASYNEQFF
TGCGCCAGCAGCCAAGAGGGACAGGGGGCCTCCTACAATGAGCAGTTCTTC
>TRBV6-5|TRBJ2-7|NA|few
CASSYNRLRGEQYF
TGTGCCAGCAGTTACAACAGGCTACGTGGGGAGCAGTACTTC
>TRBV7-9|TRBJ2-2|NA|few
CASSSLGLATGPTNTGELFF
TGTGCCAGCAGCTCTTTGGGGCTCGCGACAGGCCCTACGAACACCGGGGAGCTGTTTTTT
>TRBV7-2|TRBJ2-6|TRBD2|NA
CASSPQGGPSGANVLTF
TGTGCCAGCAGCCCCCAGGGAGGGCCCTCTGGGGCCAACGTCCTGACTTTC